The clone carrying this TCR delta chain was counted a few times. The antigen remains unidentified. This specimen belongs to a study of Vδ1+ human thymocytes. General study findings and limits: Thymic TRG and TRD repertoires appeared highly polyclonal, with Gaussian CDR3 length distributions.

Germline assignment: CDR1 TSWWSYY and CDR2 QGS. The length of the CDR3 is 22 residues. The V and J ends lost 1 base and 1 base respectively, with 31 bases between them. Extracted RNA was reverse transcribed into cDNA. The CDR3 regions were amplified by multiplex PCR from V-gene primers to a constant-region primer. TCRdb ran CATT on the multiplex PCR reads. Of tens of thousands of delta-chain clones listed, approximately 16% were seen once; the top ten hold around 0.5%. The chain has TRDV1 and TRDJ1, with D possibly TRDD3 on 8 matching bases. The sequenced sample consisted of Vdelta1+ gamma-delta thymocytes from the thymus. The subset: FACS-sorted CD3+ TCRalphabeta- TCRVdelta1+ TCRVdelta2- thymocytes. The receptor comes from a boy younger than two who had congenital heart surgery. The CDR3, as DNA: TGTGCTCTTGGGGAACGGTTTCCTACTGTGGGGGATCCCTTTTTTGCCACCGATAAACTCATCTTT. As protein: CALGERFPTVGDPFFATDKLIF.